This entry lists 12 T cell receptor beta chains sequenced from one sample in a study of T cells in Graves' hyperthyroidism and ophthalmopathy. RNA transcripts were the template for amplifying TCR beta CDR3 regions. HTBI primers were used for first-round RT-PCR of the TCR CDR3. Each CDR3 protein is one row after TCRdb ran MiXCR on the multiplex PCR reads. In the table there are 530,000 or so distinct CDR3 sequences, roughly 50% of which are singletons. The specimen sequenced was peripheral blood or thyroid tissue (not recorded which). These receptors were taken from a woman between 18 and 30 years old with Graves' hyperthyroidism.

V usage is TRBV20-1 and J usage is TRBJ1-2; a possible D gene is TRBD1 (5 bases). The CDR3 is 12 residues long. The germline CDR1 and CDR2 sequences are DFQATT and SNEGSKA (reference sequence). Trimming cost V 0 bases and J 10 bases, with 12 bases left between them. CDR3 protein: CSARDRGDDYTF. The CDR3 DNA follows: TGCAGTGCTAGAGATAGGGGAGATGACTACACCTTC.

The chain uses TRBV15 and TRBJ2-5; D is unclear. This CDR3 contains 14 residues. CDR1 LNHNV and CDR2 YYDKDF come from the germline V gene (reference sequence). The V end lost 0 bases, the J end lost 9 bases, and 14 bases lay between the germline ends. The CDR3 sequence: CATSRDTRNQPQYF. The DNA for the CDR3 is TGTGCCACCAGCAGAGATACGCGTAATCAGCCCCAGTACTTC.

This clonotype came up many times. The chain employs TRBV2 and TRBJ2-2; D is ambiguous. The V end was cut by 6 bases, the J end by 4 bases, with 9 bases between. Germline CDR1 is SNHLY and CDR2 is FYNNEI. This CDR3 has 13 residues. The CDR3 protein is CASSAEVTGELFF. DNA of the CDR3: TGTGCCAGCAGCGCGGAAGTCACCGGGGAGCTGTTTTTT. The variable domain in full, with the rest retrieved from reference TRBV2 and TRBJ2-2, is EPEVTQTPSHQVTQMGQEVILRCVPISNHLYFYWYRQILGQKVEFLVSFYNNEISEKSEIFDDQFSVERPDGSNFTLKIRSTKLEDSAMYFCASSAEVTGELFFGEGSRLTVL.

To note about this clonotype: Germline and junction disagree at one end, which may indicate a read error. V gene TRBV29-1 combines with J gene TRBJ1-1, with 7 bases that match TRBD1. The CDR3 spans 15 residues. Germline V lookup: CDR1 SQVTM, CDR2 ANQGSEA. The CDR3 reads CSAEGVGTANTEAFF. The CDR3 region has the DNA TGCAGCGCTGAAGGGGTCGGGACAGCAAACACTGAAGCTTTCTTT.

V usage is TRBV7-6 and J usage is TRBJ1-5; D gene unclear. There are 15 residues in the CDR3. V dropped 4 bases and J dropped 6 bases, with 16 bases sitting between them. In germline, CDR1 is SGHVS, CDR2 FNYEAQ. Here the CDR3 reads CASSSGRAASQPQHF. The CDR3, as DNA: TGTGCCAGCAGCTCTGGGAGGGCCGCAAGTCAGCCCCAGCATTTT.

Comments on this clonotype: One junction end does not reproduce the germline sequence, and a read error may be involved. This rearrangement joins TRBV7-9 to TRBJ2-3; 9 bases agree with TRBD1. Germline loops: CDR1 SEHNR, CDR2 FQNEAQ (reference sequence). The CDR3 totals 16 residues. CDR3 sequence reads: CVSSPFRTGVEDTQYF. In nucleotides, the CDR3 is TGTGTCAGCAGCCCTTTCCGGACAGGGGTGGAAGATACGCAGTATTTT.

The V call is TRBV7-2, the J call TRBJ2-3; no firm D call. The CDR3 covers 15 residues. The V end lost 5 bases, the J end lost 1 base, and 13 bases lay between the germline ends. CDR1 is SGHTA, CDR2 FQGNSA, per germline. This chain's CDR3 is CASSRTHGGTDTQYF. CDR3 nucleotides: TGTGCCAGCAGCCGCACCCATGGAGGCACAGATACGCAGTATTTT.

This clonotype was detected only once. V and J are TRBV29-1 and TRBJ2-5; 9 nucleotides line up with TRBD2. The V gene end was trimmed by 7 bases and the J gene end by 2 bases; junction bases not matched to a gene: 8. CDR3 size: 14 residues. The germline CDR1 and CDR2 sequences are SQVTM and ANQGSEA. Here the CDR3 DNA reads TGCAGCGCTAGGACAGCGGGAGGACAAGAGACCCAGTACTTC. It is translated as CSARTAGGQETQYF.

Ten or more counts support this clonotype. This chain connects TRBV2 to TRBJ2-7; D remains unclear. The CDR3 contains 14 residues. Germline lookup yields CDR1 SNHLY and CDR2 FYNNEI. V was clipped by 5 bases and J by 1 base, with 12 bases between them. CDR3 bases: TGTGCCAGCAGTTTGTCTCCAGCTTCCTACGAGCAGTACTTC. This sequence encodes CASSLSPASYEQYF. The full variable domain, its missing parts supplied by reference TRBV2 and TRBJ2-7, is EPEVTQTPSHQVTQMGQEVILRCVPISNHLYFYWYRQILGQKVEFLVSFYNNEISEKSEIFDDQFSVERPDGSNFTLKIRSTKLEDSAMYFCASSLSPASYEQYFGPGTRLTVT.

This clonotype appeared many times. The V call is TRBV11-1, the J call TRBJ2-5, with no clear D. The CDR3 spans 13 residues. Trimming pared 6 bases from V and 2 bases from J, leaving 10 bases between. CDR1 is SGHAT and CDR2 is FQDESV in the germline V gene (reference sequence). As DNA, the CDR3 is TGTGCCAGCAGACCAGGTCTACAAGAGACCCAGTACTTC. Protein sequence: CASRPGLQETQYF.

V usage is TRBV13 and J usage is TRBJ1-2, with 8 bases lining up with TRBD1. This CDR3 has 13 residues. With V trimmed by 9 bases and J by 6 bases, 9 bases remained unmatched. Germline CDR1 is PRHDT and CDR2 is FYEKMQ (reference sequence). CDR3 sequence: CASWDRKRDGYTF. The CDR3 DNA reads TGTGCCAGTTGGGACAGGAAACGGGATGGCTACACCTTC.

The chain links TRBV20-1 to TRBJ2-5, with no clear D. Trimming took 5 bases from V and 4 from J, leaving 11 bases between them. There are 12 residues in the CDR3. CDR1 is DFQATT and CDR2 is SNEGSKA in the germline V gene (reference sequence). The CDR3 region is CSAPWTGETQYF. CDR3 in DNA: TGCAGTGCTCCCTGGACGGGAGAGACCCAGTACTTC.